The 5 T cell receptor beta chains given below trace back to one sample, sequenced in a study of graft-versus-host responses after intestinal transplantation. Sequencing used immunoSEQ multiplex PCR; TCRdb keeps in-frame clones, though not all of them. This table has about 120,000 clones, approximately 95% appearing once. The antigens of these receptors remain unknown. The sample consisted of unstimulated CD8+ T cells sorted from spleen or lymph node cells, taken before intestinal transplant. These receptors all stem from a human donor who received an intestinal transplant.

The V gene is TRBV7-9, the J gene TRBJ2-1; no definite D call. Trimming removed 2 bases from V and 10 bases from J, with 9 bases in between. The CDR3 totals 12 residues. Germline CDR1 reads SEHNR; CDR2 reads FQNEAQ (reference sequence). CDR3 coding DNA: TGTGCCAGCAGCTTATCAACCCCAGAGCAGTTCTTC. This encodes CASSLSTPEQFF.

This sequence joins TRBV9 and TRBJ2-7, with a weak D call TRBD2 (6 bases). The V end was cut by 3 bases, the J end by 3 bases, with 13 bases between. The length of the CDR3 is 14 residues. CDR1 and CDR2 from the germline V gene are SGDLS and YYNGEE. As DNA, the CDR3 is TGTGCCAGCAGCGGCGGGACGGGTGACTACGAGCAGTACTTC. Translated: CASSGGTGDYEQYF.

The V gene is TRBV14, the J gene TRBJ2-7; D might be TRBD1 (5 bases). The CDR3 is 15 residues long. V gave up 1 base and J gave up 4 bases, with 14 bases separating them. Germline V gene lookup returns CDR1 SGHDN and CDR2 FVKESK. The CDR3 reads CASSQVPAGPYEQYF. For the CDR3, the DNA is TGTGCCAGCAGCCAAGTTCCCGCAGGGCCTTACGAGCAGTACTTC.

This clone appeared once. The chain joins TRBV28 to TRBJ1-5; D call uncertain. The CDR3 sequence is 15 residues long. Germline CDR1 is MDHEN and CDR2 is SYDVKM. Trimming cost V 2 bases and J 3 bases, with 11 bases left between them. CDR3 sequence: CASSLTLFANQPQHF. CDR3 in DNA: TGTGCCAGCAGTTTAACCCTTTTCGCCAATCAGCCCCAGCATTTT.

The count of this clone is one. This chain links TRBV6-1 with TRBJ2-7, with 7 positions matching TRBD1. The CDR3 extends over 13 amino acids. The germline CDR1 and CDR2 sequences are MNHNS and SASEGT. V was pared by 4 bases and J by 2 bases, with 2 bases of the junction left unmatched. CDR3 DNA sequence: TGTGCCAGCAGTGGACAGGGCCCCTACGAGCAGTACTTC. Protein product: CASSGQGPYEQYF.